This T cell receptor (beta chain) is drawn from a study of T-cell reconstitution after alpha-beta-depleted transplantation in children. Trimming removed 6 bases at V and 3 bases at J, with 14 bases between. The CDR3 sequence is 15 residues long. Germline V gene sequence: CDR1 MGHDK, CDR2 SYGVNS. This clonotype has ten or more counts. A TCRbeta library incorporating unique molecular identifiers was prepared. TCRdb reprocessed the PCR reads with MiXCR, giving one entry per CDR3 protein. This sample carries 350,000 to 400,000 distinct CDR3 sequences, approximately 12% of them seen once, and the ten largest clones take about 4.5%.

This TCR derives from a human donor who donated a stem cell graft to a child with Fanconi anemia. V is TRBV25-1 and J is TRBJ2-2, with a weak D call TRBD2 (6 bases). The material sequenced was PBMCs, taken from the stem cell graft. CDR3 region: CASRGGAEDTGELFF. The CDR3 DNA reads TGTGCCAGCAGAGGAGGGGCAGAGGACACCGGGGAGCTGTTTTTT.